This is a list of T cell receptor beta chains from one sample in a study of blood T cell repertoires in COVID-19. Method: immunoSEQ multiplex PCR; TCRdb's copy keeps in-frame clones and lacks some. The sample records roughly 190,000 clones, approximately 86% being singletons. The sequenced sample consisted of peripheral blood. The source of these receptors is a man in his thirties or forties with acute or convalescent COVID-19. Each CDR3 is given with its conserved first and last residue. D genes are given only for firm matches. Clone sizes are given selectively: once, few, many, or a class where the clone is expanded.

cdr3_length: 15; clone_size: once; j_call: TRBJ1-6; v_call: TRBV10-3; d_call: TRBD1; cdr3_aa: CAISGKTGANSPLHF; cdr3_nt: TGTGCCATCAGTGGAAAGACAGGGGCTAATTCACCCCTCCACTTT
cdr3_length: 15; clone_size: once; j_call: TRBJ1-5; v_call: TRBV3-1/TRBV3-2; d_call: TRBD1; cdr3_aa: CASSPQGLGNQPQHF; cdr3_nt: TGTGCCAGCAGCCCACAGGGGCTAGGCAATCAGCCCCAGCATTTT
cdr3_length: 13; clone_size: -; j_call: TRBJ1-2; v_call: TRBV14; d_call: -; cdr3_aa: CASSLQGGYGYTF; cdr3_nt: TGTGCCAGCAGCCTACAGGGTGGCTATGGCTACACCTTC
cdr3_length: 13; clone_size: -; j_call: TRBJ1-5; v_call: TRBV28; d_call: TRBD1; cdr3_aa: CASSYYRGQPQHF; cdr3_nt: TGTGCCAGCAGTTACTACAGGGGACAGCCCCAGCATTTT
cdr3_length: 14; clone_size: -; j_call: TRBJ1-1; v_call: TRBV11-1; d_call: -; cdr3_aa: CASSRGTMNTEAFF; cdr3_nt: TGTGCCAGCAGCCGGGGAACGATGAACACTGAAGCTTTCTTT
cdr3_length: 14; clone_size: once; j_call: TRBJ1-2; v_call: TRBV14; d_call: -; cdr3_aa: CASRMTGTGYGYTF; cdr3_nt: TGTGCCAGCAGGATGACCGGGACTGGCTATGGCTACACCTTC
cdr3_length: 23; clone_size: -; j_call: TRBJ2-4; v_call: TRBV6-6; d_call: TRBD2; cdr3_aa: CASSYNIYPERESRYEAKNIQYF; cdr3_nt: TGTGCCAGCAGCTACAATATCTATCCCGAGCGGGAGTCAAGGTATGAGGCCAAAAACATTCAGTACTTC
cdr3_length: 15; clone_size: -; j_call: TRBJ1-1; v_call: TRBV7-3; d_call: TRBD1; cdr3_aa: CASSAQGAGVTEAFF; cdr3_nt: TGTGCCAGCAGCGCCCAGGGGGCCGGGGTGACTGAAGCTTTCTTT
cdr3_length: 16; clone_size: -; j_call: TRBJ1-2; v_call: TRBV5-4; d_call: TRBD1; cdr3_aa: CASSLPPGQGWHGYTF; cdr3_nt: TGTGCCAGCAGCTTGCCCCCGGGACAGGGCTGGCATGGCTACACCTTC
cdr3_length: 16; clone_size: -; j_call: TRBJ2-1; v_call: TRBV7-9; d_call: TRBD1; cdr3_aa: CASSSLRRDRGNEQFF; cdr3_nt: TGTGCCAGCAGCTCGTTGAGGAGGGACAGGGGGAATGAGCAGTTCTTC
cdr3_length: 15; clone_size: few; j_call: TRBJ1-1; v_call: TRBV7-9; d_call: -; cdr3_aa: CASSLGAVGGTEAFF; cdr3_nt: TGTGCCAGCAGCTTAGGGGCGGTAGGGGGCACTGAAGCTTTCTTT
cdr3_length: 14; clone_size: -; j_call: TRBJ2-5; v_call: TRBV28; d_call: -; cdr3_aa: CASRLAGFLETQYF; cdr3_nt: TGTGCCAGTCGTCTAGCAGGCTTTTTGGAGACCCAGTACTTC
cdr3_length: 14; clone_size: -; j_call: TRBJ2-2; v_call: TRBV2; d_call: -; cdr3_aa: CASSPLGAGGELFF; cdr3_nt: TGTGCCAGCAGCCCCCTTGGGGCCGGCGGGGAGCTGTTTTTT
cdr3_length: 16; clone_size: -; j_call: TRBJ2-1; v_call: TRBV29-1; d_call: -; cdr3_aa: CSGKSGTYSEANEQFF; cdr3_nt: TGCAGTGGGAAGTCCGGGACTTACTCAGAGGCCAATGAGCAGTTCTTC
cdr3_length: 14; clone_size: -; j_call: TRBJ2-1; v_call: TRBV7-2; d_call: -; cdr3_aa: CASSLVGGNNEQFF; cdr3_nt: TGTGCCAGCAGCTTAGTAGGCGGGAACAATGAGCAGTTCTTC
cdr3_length: 17; clone_size: -; j_call: TRBJ2-1; v_call: TRBV7-9; d_call: TRBD2; cdr3_aa: CASSFTLPGLPSNEQFF; cdr3_nt: TGTGCCAGCAGCTTTACTTTACCGGGACTACCATCCAATGAGCAGTTCTTC
cdr3_length: 15; clone_size: -; j_call: TRBJ1-1; v_call: TRBV5-5; d_call: -; cdr3_aa: CASSFQAGGNTEAFF; cdr3_nt: TGTGCCAGCAGCTTTCAGGCAGGTGGGAACACTGAAGCTTTCTTT